This T cell receptor beta chain came from a study of T cells in Graves' hyperthyroidism and ophthalmopathy (dated by TCRdb to the late 2010s). Turning to the overall study: Peripheral blood was collected at initial diagnosis, before any treatment. To identify distinguishing TCR V-J signatures, a discovery cohort of 95 to 100 patients was used, comprising roughly 45 with Graves' ophthalmopathy and 57 with stable Graves' hyperthyroidism. Whether ophthalmopathy could be predicted prospectively was tested in an independent validation cohort made up of 18 to 20 hyperthyroidism patients plus 17 patients who later progressed to ophthalmopathy. The 95 to 100 discovery patients were randomly split 7:3 into training and test sets. Thyroid tissue and blood T-cell repertoires from about six Graves' hyperthyroidism patients were also compared in the study. After sampling, hyperthyroidism patients received methimazole starting at 30 mg daily, and ophthalmopathy patients received high-dose intravenous methylprednisolone. TCR Vbeta CDR3 sequencing of some 140 peripheral blood samples (approximately 44 ophthalmopathy, 75 hyperthyroidism and approximately 17 progressor patients) is reported in the paper.

TCR beta CDR3 regions were amplified from RNA transcripts. A first-round RT-PCR of the TCR CDR3 used the HTBI primer set with the Qiagen OneStep RT-PCR kit. Libraries were constructed in a second round of multiplex PCR, after which size selection and purification were carried out. The libraries were sequenced on an Illumina HiSeq2000 using paired-end 100 bp reads. Per the authors' processing: Raw data were processed with SOAPnuke, discarding reads with adapters, uncalled bases, mean Phred below 15, or no exact constant-primer or identifier match. COPE v1.2.5 was used to merge high-quality paired reads, and clonotypes were defined as unique nucleotide sequences. Clonotypes were aligned to IMGT TRBV, TRBD and TRBJ reference segments using MiTCR v1.1. Only V-J combinations with frequency above 0.0001, covering 99.2% of repertoires, were analysed. A TCS score was defined as the ratio of F50 (clonal expansion) to E x V (chaos), with BLOSUM62-based TCRdist applied between CDR3 peptides within each V-J. Welch's t-statistics and random forest reduced roughly 530 V-J features to roughly 13, which were used in a naive Bayes classifier (R e1071). TCRdb ran its own pipeline on the public reads, namely fastp trimming at Q25 and MiXCR clone calling, and kept in-frame beta chains. CDR3 protein duplicates are merged, each entry listing the most common genes and DNA. TCRdb, rather than the study authors, made the V and J calls. The table for this sample lists 550,000 to 600,000 distinct CDR3 sequences; around 15% of them were counted only once. 15% to 20% of the sample is in the top ten clones.

This clonotype was recorded at least ten times. No cognate antigen has been identified for it. No per-base quality is available; no much larger clone lies one base away. Stable Graves' hyperthyroidism was defined as no progression to ophthalmopathy during 18 months of follow-up. Hyperthyroidism patients were newly diagnosed, with disease duration under 2 months, and aged 18 to 65 years. The study excluded patients with uncontrolled infections, other autoimmune diseases, pregnancy or lactation. Diagnoses relied on clinical symptoms, serum thyroxine and TRAb, thyroid ultrasound and orbital computed tomography. PBMCs were isolated from more than 8 ml of fresh peripheral blood by Ficoll-Paque density gradient centrifugation. Trizol reagent was used to extract total RNA, and RNA quality was then checked on an Agilent 2100 Bioanalyzer. V is clipped by 7 bases and J by 0 bases, and the sequence between their germline boundaries is 12 bases long. The CDR3 spans 14 residues, from the cysteine through the phenylalanine. The entry retains the CDR3 DNA only, 42 bases that are in frame from base 1.

Beyond this particular receptor, the publication reports: In validation, progression to ophthalmopathy was predicted by the model with more than 65% sensitivity and approximately 78% specificity, a median of approximately 6.5 months before onset. Sample size was not statistically predetermined, and investigators were not blinded to group allocation. Most expanded thyroid clonotypes (frequency above 0.001) were also detected in blood, a finding suggesting that blood repertoires may reflect thyroid immune responses. In cross-validation, a model built on a 13 V-J signature told ophthalmopathy apart from stable hyperthyroidism with approximately 90% sensitivity and 81% to 82% specificity, and in testing the same model reached 80%/75%.

The material sequenced was blood. This receptor chain uses TRBV12-3 or TRBV12-4 and TRBJ1-1; no D gene is confidently identified. This receptor was obtained from a woman aged 18-29 years with Graves' hyperthyroidism. The nucleotides read TGTGCCAGCACCTTGGCAGGAGTGAACACTGAAGCTTTCTTT. Its protein is CASTLAGVNTEAFF.